The 19 T cell receptor beta chains in this list originate from one sample, sequenced in a study of cytomegalovirus exposure and HLA in healthy donors. The PCR made use of 60 Vbeta and 13 Jbeta primers. Sequencing used immunoSEQ multiplex PCR; TCRdb keeps in-frame clones, though not all of them. The sample includes more than 110,000 clones, around 79% of them seen just once. Sequencing used PBMCs. The receptors shown here come from a man younger than 35 in good health and CMV-seronegative.

This chain uses TRBV6-5 with TRBJ2-7; possibly TRBD2 for D (7 bases). Germline loops: CDR1 MNHEY, CDR2 SVGAGI. The V end was cut by 6 bases, the J end by 3 bases, with 18 bases between. This CDR3 spans 15 amino acids. CDR3 in DNA: TGTGCCAGCAGACAAAATAGGGAGGGGGTCTACGAGCAGTACTTC. Its translation: CASRQNREGVYEQYF.

The sample holds a few counts of this clone. The chain combines TRBV6-5 with TRBJ1-3, with D unclear. Trimming pared 6 bases from V and 3 bases from J, leaving 15 bases between. Germline CDR1 and CDR2: MNHEY and SVGAGI. The CDR3 has 15 amino acids. In DNA form, the CDR3 reads TGTGCCAGCAGCTTGGGCCCCCAAATTGGAAACACCATATATTTT. This sequence encodes CASSLGPQIGNTIYF.

The chain joins TRBV7-9 to TRBJ1-1; 10 nucleotides match TRBD1. V lost 2 bases to trimming and J lost 7 bases; unmatched junction nucleotides: 10. Germline V gene data show CDR1 as SEHNR and CDR2 as FQNEAQ (reference sequence). This CDR3 spans 16 amino acids. The CDR3 sequence: CASSLLTGTGVVEAFF. CDR3 nucleotides: TGTGCCAGCAGCTTACTAACCGGGACAGGGGTGGTTGAAGCTTTCTTT.

This clone was counted between two and nine times. The rearrangement uses TRBV30 and TRBJ1-4, with D perhaps matching TRBD1 (5 bases). V was trimmed by 0 bases and J by 7 bases, leaving 15 bases between them. This CDR3 has 15 residues. Germline V gene sequence: CDR1 GTSNPN, CDR2 SVGIG (reference sequence). CDR3 amino acids: CAWSVGGAGGEKLFF. The CDR3 coding sequence is TGTGCCTGGAGTGTAGGAGGGGCCGGGGGTGAAAAACTGTTTTTT. Full variable domain (remainder filled in from reference TRBV30 and TRBJ1-4): SQTIHQWPATLVQPVGSPLSLECTVEGTSNPNLYWYRQAAGRGLQLLFYSVGIGQISSEVPQNLSASRPQDRQFILSSKKLLLSDSGFYLCAWSVGGAGGEKLFFGSGTQLSVL.

This clone has a handful of counts. This chain links TRBV6-6 with TRBJ2-1, with D unclear. CDR3 length: 13 amino acids. V was shortened by 2 bases and J by 6 bases, with 8 bases between the two germline ends. Germline V gene sequence: CDR1 MNHNY, CDR2 SVGAGI (reference sequence). The CDR3 DNA reads as TGTGCCAGCAGTTACGGGCCCGGCAATGAGCAGTTCTTC. Its protein product is CASSYGPGNEQFF.

In its sample, this clone was seen once. The rearrangement joins TRBV6-6 to TRBJ1-2; D gene uncertain. This CDR3 is 11 amino acids long. V lost 11 bases, J lost 4 bases, and 11 bases lay in between. Germline values: CDR1 MNHNY, CDR2 SVGAGI (reference sequence). The CDR3 region has the DNA TGTGCCGTCGGGTACGGCTATGGCTACACCTTC. This sequence encodes CAVGYGYGYTF.

V usage is TRBV30 and J usage is TRBJ2-4, with 8 positions matching TRBD1. Looked up from germline, CDR1 is GTSNPN and CDR2 is SVGIG (reference sequence). V gave up 1 base and J gave up 1 base; unmatched junction bases: 15. The CDR3 runs to 19 residues. Written as DNA, the CDR3 is TGTGCCTGGAGTGCTTATCCGGGACAGGCATTATCGGCCAAAAACATTCAGTACTTC. It is translated as CAWSAYPGQALSAKNIQYF.

The chain is built from TRBV6-6 and TRBJ1-1; 7 bases are a match to TRBD1. Looked up from germline, CDR1 is MNHNY and CDR2 is SVGAGI (reference sequence). The trim removed 4 bases at V and 0 bases at J, leaving 2 bases unmatched. This CDR3 region has 14 residues. CDR3 in DNA: TGTGCCAGCAGTTGGGACAGATTGAACACTGAAGCTTTCTTT. Protein product: CASSWDRLNTEAFF.

This chain uses TRBV5-6 with TRBJ1-2; D uncertain. This CDR3 has 12 residues. Germline CDR1 and CDR2: SGHDT and YYEEEE. Deletions cut 0 bases from V and 5 bases from J, with 5 bases between. The CDR3 region has the DNA TGTGCCAGCAGCTTGGAACGGTATGGCTACACCTTC. It yields the protein CASSLERYGYTF.

This sequence joins TRBV5-1 and TRBJ2-5, with TRBD2 as a possible D gene (5 bases). The end of the DNA fits TRBJ2-7 better, so the J call may be wrong. This CDR3 is built from 14 residues. Germline V gene lookup returns CDR1 SGHRS and CDR2 YFSETQ. CDR3 residues: CASSPGTADYEQYF. The CDR3 region has the DNA TGCGCCAGCAGCCCGGGAACAGCAGACTACGAGCAGTACTTC.

The chain recombines TRBV2 with TRBJ1-2; D call uncertain. The CDR3 is made up of 11 amino acids. Trimming stripped 11 bases from V and 7 bases from J, with 14 bases between. The germline V gene encodes CDR1 SNHLY and CDR2 FYNNEI. Written as DNA, the CDR3 is TGTGCCGAGGCATACCGGATTGGCTACACCTTC. Amino acid sequence: CAEAYRIGYTF.

V usage is TRBV5-4 and J usage is TRBJ1-1; D is possibly TRBD1 (6 bases). This CDR3 comprises 16 residues. Germline assignment: CDR1 SGHNT and CDR2 YYREEE (reference sequence). V shed 4 bases and J shed 1 base, with 17 bases lying between them. The CDR3 coding sequence is TGTGCCAGCAGCCTGGGGGGGCCGACTCAGAACACTGAAGCTTTCTTT. It yields the protein CASSLGGPTQNTEAFF. Supplemented by reference TRBV5-4 and TRBJ1-1, the full variable domain reads ETGVTQSPTHLIKTRGQQVTLRCSSQSGHNTVSWYQQALGQGPQFIFQYYREEENGRGNFPPRFSGLQFPNYSSELNVNALELDDSALYLCASSLGGPTQNTEAFFGQGTRLTVV.

The chain uses TRBV5-5 and TRBJ2-1; 7 nucleotides agree with TRBD2. V dropped 4 bases and J dropped 4; count of bases not matched to a gene: 5. CDR1 SGHKS and CDR2 YYEKEE come from the germline V gene (reference sequence). The CDR3 covers 14 residues. CDR3 sequence reads: CASSTVGGYNEQFF. DNA of the CDR3: TGTGCCAGCAGCACCGTCGGGGGGTACAATGAGCAGTTCTTC.

The rearrangement uses TRBV6-6 and TRBJ2-7; D not certain. Trimming pared 6 bases from V and 0 bases from J, leaving 12 bases between. CDR3 length: 14 residues. Germline values: CDR1 MNHNY, CDR2 SVGAGI (reference sequence). The CDR3, as DNA: TGTGCCAGCAGCCACAGTGGAAACTCCTACGAGCAGTACTTC. Residues: CASSHSGNSYEQYF.

The CDR3 here is CASSQSVGHPKNIQYF. The CDR3 coding sequence is TGCGCCAGCAGTCAATCGGTGGGGCACCCTAAAAACATTCAGTACTTC. This chain links TRBV23-1 with TRBJ2-4; weak D call: TRBD1 (5 bases). TRBV23-1 has ORF status, its function being uncertain. This CDR3 comprises 16 residues. Trimming took 0 bases from V and 4 from J, leaving 13 bases between them.

This chain links TRBV6-1 with TRBJ1-2; no clear D. This CDR3 has 14 amino acids. The V gene lost 4 bases and the J gene lost 3 bases, with 12 bases spanning the gap. Germline CDR1 is MNHNS and CDR2 is SASEGT. CDR3 amino acids: CASSGPPGHYGYTF. In DNA, the CDR3 is TGTGCCAGCAGTGGACCGCCAGGCCACTATGGCTACACCTTC.

The chain carries TRBV6-4 and TRBJ2-2; possibly TRBD1 for D (5 bases). This CDR3 spans 15 amino acids. Germline CDR1 MRHNA, CDR2 SNTAGT. Trimming took off 4 bases at V and 0 bases at J, with 9 bases between the two ends. For the CDR3, the DNA is TGTGCCAGCAGTGCTCAGGGCCCGAACACCGGGGAGCTGTTTTTT. This codes for CASSAQGPNTGELFF.

The chain is built from TRBV10-3 and TRBJ2-1; TRBD2 matches at 9 bases. The V gene end was trimmed by 3 bases and the J gene end by 7 bases; junction bases not matched to a gene: 7. There are 15 residues in the CDR3. From germline, CDR1 is ENHRY and CDR2 SYGVKD. Here the CDR3 DNA reads TGTGCCATCAGTGAAGTGGCGGGGGGGCGAAATGAGCAGTTCTTC. Protein product: CAISEVAGGRNEQFF.

CDR3 coding DNA: TGTGCCAGCTCAGCGACTAGCGGCCCCTACAATGAGCAGTTCTTC. As protein: CASSATSGPYNEQFF. The chain recombines TRBV18 with TRBJ2-1; 9 bases fit TRBD2. The V gene's germline CDR1 is KGHSH and CDR2 LQKENI. V lost 5 bases and J lost 2; bases outside the gene matches: 4. The CDR3 spans 15 residues.